Listed below are T cell receptor beta chains from one sample, sequenced in a study of blood T cell repertoires in COVID-19. Sequencing used immunoSEQ multiplex PCR; TCRdb keeps in-frame clones, though not all of them. Here the sample spans 95,000 to 150,000 clones, around 88% being singletons. Sequenced sample: peripheral blood. Receptors were obtained from a woman aged 45-65 years with active or convalescent COVID-19. Both conserved end residues are part of each CDR3. The D gene is left open where the match is weak. Some rows mark clone size as missing; the rest say once, few, many or name a class of expanded clone.

V gene	J gene	D gene	clone size	CDR3 protein	CDR3 DNA
TRBV5-1	TRBJ2-3	TRBD2	once	CASSLTSGTDTQYF	TGCGCCAGCAGCTTGACTAGCGGAACAGATACGCAGTATTTT
TRBV7-9	TRBJ2-1	.	.	CASSSGEGRFYNEQFF	TGTGCCAGCAGCTCGGGAGAGGGAAGGTTCTACAATGAGCAGTTCTTC
TRBV7-9	TRBJ2-6	.	.	CASSSTGANVLTF	TGTGCCAGCAGCTCTACTGGGGCCAACGTCCTGACTTTC
TRBV30	TRBJ2-5	TRBD1	.	CASKNTGGSETQYF	TGTGCCTCAAAGAATACAGGGGGATCCGAGACCCAGTACTTC
TRBV7-9	TRBJ1-1	.	.	CASSTLTAVRTEAFF	TGTGCCAGCAGCACTCTGACAGCCGTGAGGACTGAAGCTTTCTTT
TRBV5-1	TRBJ2-1	.	.	CASMLSGENEQFF	TGCGCCAGCATGCTAAGCGGAGAAAATGAGCAGTTCTTC
TRBV15	TRBJ1-4	.	.	CATSRDRGKLFF	TGTGCCACCAGCAGAGATAGGGGAAAACTGTTTTTT
TRBV19	TRBJ2-5	.	.	CASSIGLAETQYF	TGTGCCAGTAGTATAGGGCTAGCGGAGACCCAGTACTTC
TRBV15	TRBJ1-2	.	.	CATSRGGPDYGYTF	TGTGCCACCAGCAGAGGAGGGCCGGACTATGGCTACACCTTC
TRBV5-8	TRBJ2-6	TRBD1	.	CASSRRGPGANVLTF	TGTGCCAGCAGCCGCAGGGGGCCTGGGGCCAACGTCCTGACTTTC
TRBV28	TRBJ1-1	.	.	CASRRRQGNTEAFF	TGTGCCAGCAGACGCCGTCAGGGCAACACTGAAGCTTTCTTT
TRBV28	TRBJ1-5	.	.	CASSWQREQPQHF	TGTGCCAGCAGTTGGCAACGGGAGCAGCCCCAGCATTTT
TRBV19	TRBJ1-6	TRBD1	.	CASSPQGQSHSPLHF	TGTGCCAGTAGTCCCCAGGGACAGTCGCATTCACCCCTCCACTTT
TRBV30	TRBJ2-2	TRBD1	once	CAWSVPDRGPGELFF	TGTGCCTGGAGTGTACCGGACAGGGGTCCCGGGGAGCTGTTTTTT
TRBV5-4	TRBJ1-2	.	.	CASSGQVVEGYTF	TGTGCCAGCAGCGGCCAGGTGGTAGAAGGCTACACCTTC
TRBV7-2	TRBJ1-2	.	.	CASSWDFNYGYTF	TGTGCCAGCAGCTGGGACTTTAACTATGGCTACACCTTC
TRBV6-2/TRBV6-3	TRBJ2-3	TRBD2	.	CASSLAGDTQYF	TGTGCCAGCAGTCTAGCGGGAGATACGCAGTATTTT
TRBV10-3	TRBJ2-2	.	.	CAITLGGNTGELFF	TGTGCCATCACTCTAGGCGGGAACACCGGGGAGCTGTTTTTT
TRBV28	TRBJ2-7	.	.	CASSIVGTPGYEQYF	TGTGCCAGCAGTATCGTCGGGACACCCGGCTACGAGCAGTACTTC
TRBV6-1	TRBJ2-2	.	.	CASTPKGLTGELFF	TGTGCCAGCACCCCGAAAGGACTGACCGGGGAGCTGTTTTTT
TRBV7-2	TRBJ2-7	TRBD1	.	CASSLASFGTGFSYEQYF	TGTGCCAGCAGCTTAGCCAGTTTCGGGACAGGGTTCTCCTACGAGCAGTACTTC
TRBV28	TRBJ1-6	.	.	CASSLYRVQISYNSPLHF	TGTGCCAGCAGTTTATACAGGGTCCAAATCTCCTATAATTCACCCCTCCACTTT
TRBV14	TRBJ1-2	TRBD1	.	CASSPEQTGARGYGYTF	TGTGCCAGCAGCCCAGAACAAACAGGGGCCAGGGGCTATGGCTACACCTTC
TRBV30	TRBJ1-5	TRBD1	.	CAWSTGGHQPQHF	TGTGCCTGGAGTACAGGGGGACATCAGCCCCAGCATTTT
TRBV25-1	TRBJ1-1	.	.	CASSEEDNEAFF	TGTGCCAGCAGTGAAGAGGACAACGAGGCTTTCTTT
TRBV13	TRBJ2-5	.	few	CASSTGPQGAQYF	TGTGCCAGCAGCACCGGACCGCAAGGGGCCCAGTACTTC
TRBV6-5	TRBJ1-3	.	.	CASRRRPEGNTIYF	TGTGCCAGCAGAAGAAGACCGGAGGGAAACACCATATATTTT
TRBV10-3	TRBJ2-5	TRBD1	once	CAVSRTGGRETQYF	TGTGCCGTGTCCCGGACAGGGGGCCGGGAGACCCAGTACTTC
TRBV4-2	TRBJ2-5	.	.	CASSQEIGVWTQYF	TGTGCCAGCAGCCAAGAGATCGGGGTTTGGACCCAGTACTTC
TRBV19	TRBJ2-7	.	.	CASSIGLDAYEQYF	TGTGCCAGTAGTATTGGGCTCGATGCCTACGAGCAGTACTTC
TRBV2	TRBJ1-5	TRBD1	once	CASSSRDREYSNQPQHF	TGTGCCAGCAGTTCCCGGGACAGGGAATATAGCAATCAGCCCCAGCATTTT
TRBV14	TRBJ2-1	TRBD2	few	CASSHLRLAGGSEQFF	TGTGCCAGCAGCCACTTAAGACTAGCGGGAGGAAGTGAGCAGTTCTTC
TRBV28	TRBJ1-5	.	.	CASNGVLKGNQPQHF	TGTGCCAGCAATGGAGTTCTAAAAGGCAATCAGCCCCAGCATTTT
TRBV11-3	TRBJ2-7	TRBD1	.	CASSSTGVEQYF	TGTGCCAGCAGCTCAACAGGGGTCGAGCAGTACTTC
TRBV20-1	TRBJ2-1	.	.	CSASGFVGVSHEQFF	TGCAGTGCTAGTGGGTTTGTGGGAGTCTCCCATGAGCAGTTCTTC
TRBV7-9	TRBJ2-7	.	few	CASRGGTGAYEQYF	TGTGCCAGCAGGGGCGGGACGGGGGCCTACGAGCAGTACTTC
TRBV2	TRBJ2-7	TRBD1	.	CASRTGATYEQYF	TGTGCCAGCAGGACAGGGGCCACCTACGAGCAGTACTTC
TRBV7-2	TRBJ1-2	TRBD1	.	CASSEGQGYGYTF	TGTGCCAGCAGCGAAGGACAGGGCTATGGCTACACCTTC
TRBV7-2	TRBJ2-3	TRBD2	.	CASSSSSGGPSTDTQYF	TGTGCCAGCAGCTCCTCTAGCGGGGGGCCTAGCACAGATACGCAGTATTTT
TRBV28	TRBJ1-5	.	.	CASSFRTTGIQPQHF	TGTGCCAGCAGTTTCCGGACCACAGGGATTCAGCCCCAGCATTTT
TRBV12-3/TRBV12-4	TRBJ1-6	.	few	CASSFYRNSPLHF	TGTGCCAGCAGTTTTTACAGAAATTCACCCCTCCACTTT
TRBV4-2	TRBJ1-2	.	.	CASSRGNTDYGYTF	TGTGCCAGCAGCCGTGGTAATACGGACTATGGCTACACCTTC
TRBV7-2	TRBJ1-6	.	.	CASSLGWLNSPLHF	TGTGCCAGCAGCTTAGGGTGGCTTAATTCACCCCTCCACTTT
TRBV28	TRBJ1-1	TRBD1	.	CASSLTGGWTEAFF	TGTGCCAGCAGTTTGACAGGGGGGTGGACTGAAGCTTTCTTT
TRBV19	TRBJ1-1	.	.	CASSPNRGNRVEAFF	TGTGCCAGTAGTCCTAACCGAGGGAACAGGGTTGAAGCTTTCTTT
TRBV14	TRBJ1-2	.	once	CASSQDLPRGNGYTF	TGTGCCAGCAGCCAAGATCTTCCCAGGGGTAACGGCTACACCTTC
TRBV9	TRBJ2-3	.	.	CASSVLEGTDTQYF	TGTGCCAGCAGCGTACTTGAGGGCACAGATACGCAGTATTTT
TRBV6-5	TRBJ2-7	TRBD1	.	CASSPRQGNYEQYF	TGTGCCAGCAGTCCTAGACAGGGAAACTACGAGCAGTACTTC
TRBV6-4	TRBJ2-5	.	.	CASRSPGTAYQETQYF	TGTGCCAGCAGGAGTCCGGGAACAGCGTACCAAGAGACCCAGTACTTC
TRBV5-6	TRBJ1-1	.	.	CASSPPMNTEAFF	TGTGCCAGCAGCCCCCCCATGAACACTGAAGCTTTCTTT
TRBV27	TRBJ1-2	TRBD1	.	CASSLRLPSADRSYGYTF	TGTGCCAGCAGTTTAAGGCTACCCTCCGCGGACAGGTCCTATGGCTACACCTTC
TRBV20-1	TRBJ1-1	.	.	CSASIPHNSNTEAFF	TGCAGTGCTAGTATCCCCCATAACTCGAACACTGAAGCTTTCTTT
TRBV4-3	TRBJ2-7	.	.	CASSQIGSGNHEQYF	TGCGCCAGCAGCCAGATCGGGTCAGGGAACCACGAGCAGTACTTC
TRBV18	TRBJ1-1	.	.	CASSPVSLLEAFF	TGTGCCAGCTCACCTGTCTCGCTCTTGGAGGCTTTCTTT
TRBV7-2	TRBJ1-4	TRBD1	few	CASRTQGANREKLFF	TGTGCCAGCAGGACTCAGGGGGCTAATCGGGAAAAACTGTTTTTT